What follows are 27 T cell receptor beta chains derived from one specimen sequenced in a study of immune characteristics of hereditary and idiopathic chronic pancreatitis. Chronic pancreatitis pancreas tissue was obtained from patients undergoing total pancreatectomy with islet autotransplantation (TPIAT). Libraries were built with the immunoSEQ multiplex PCR assay. TCRdb's version of the immuneACCESS table is confined to in-frame rearrangements and falls short of the full clone set. An unresolved V gene accounts for under half of the shortfall where checked; the remainder is of unknown origin. Recorded for this sample are more than 1,500 clones; around 76% of them occurred a single time. The ten top clones hold 16% of the sample. The sample was pancreas tissue with hereditary chronic pancreatitis. The receptors were sampled from a human donor with chronic pancreatitis.

The rearrangement links TRBV18 to TRBJ1-3; D remains ambiguous. The CDR3 spans 15 residues. V lost 2 bases and J 4 bases, leaving 12 bases between the germline ends. Germline lookup yields CDR1 KGHSH and CDR2 LQKENI. The CDR3 is CASSPNTVKGNTIYF. CDR3 DNA sequence: TGTGCCAGCTCACCAAACACAGTGAAAGGAAACACCATATATTTT.

This chain connects TRBV4-2 to TRBJ2-3, with 9 nucleotides matching TRBD2. Per the germline V gene, CDR1 is LGHNA and CDR2 is YNFKEQ. The CDR3 spans 18 residues. J lost 1 base, V lost 0 bases, and 8 bases had no gene match. As DNA, the CDR3 is TGTGCCAGCAGCCAAGAAAGTGCACGGACTAGCGGCACAGATACGCAGTATTTT. The encoded protein is CASSQESARTSGTDTQYF.

This chain connects TRBV6-5 to TRBJ1-1; no clear D. The CDR3 is 13 residues long. Germline CDR1 MNHEY, CDR2 SVGAGI. V was clipped by 6 bases and J by 7 bases, with 15 bases between them. The CDR3 region is CASREEGRFEAFF. In nucleotides, the CDR3 is TGTGCCAGCAGGGAGGAAGGGAGGTTTGAAGCTTTCTTT.

The genes are TRBV5-5 and TRBJ1-2; tentatively, D is TRBD1 (5 bases). V lost 4 bases and J 7 bases, leaving 14 bases between the germline ends. The CDR3 consists of 13 residues. CDR1 SGHKS and CDR2 YYEKEE come from the germline V gene (reference sequence). Written as DNA, the CDR3 is TGTGCCAGCAGCCTGGGGACCGGAGTTGGCTACACCTTC. This encodes CASSLGTGVGYTF.

V usage is TRBV4-1 and J usage is TRBJ1-2; D uncertain. Trimming took off 1 base at V and 0 bases at J, with 9 bases between the two ends. The CDR3 length is 15 residues. Germline V gives CDR1 MGHRA, CDR2 YSYEKL. The CDR3 sequence: CASSQVYSANYGYTF. CDR3 DNA: TGCGCCAGCAGCCAAGTGTACAGTGCTAACTATGGCTACACCTTC.

This clone has more than one count but fewer than ten. CDR3 coding DNA: TGTGCCAGCGGGTTAAGGGACACCATATATTTT. Amino acids: CASGLRDTIYF. The chain uses TRBV2 and TRBJ1-3; D unresolved. The V end was cut by 8 bases, the J end by 8 bases, with 10 bases between. The length of the CDR3 is 11 residues. Germline CDR1 SNHLY, CDR2 FYNNEI.

The genes are TRBV9 and TRBJ2-3, with TRBD2 identical over 8 bases. Germline V gives CDR1 SGDLS, CDR2 YYNGEE. The CDR3 has 15 amino acids. The V and J ends lost 2 bases and 1 base, in that order; junction bases with no gene match: 3. The CDR3 here is CASSVSGARTDTQYF. The CDR3 DNA is TGTGCCAGCAGCGTTAGCGGGGCCCGCACAGATACGCAGTATTTT.

The V gene is TRBV5-4, the J gene TRBJ2-3, with 9 bases fitting TRBD1. The V gene's germline CDR1 is SGHNT and CDR2 YYREEE (reference sequence). This CDR3 is built from 17 residues. Trimming at V came to 0 bases and at J to 3 bases, leaving 8 bases not matched to a gene. The CDR3 sequence: CASSLASGQGSTDTQYF. Here the CDR3 DNA reads TGTGCCAGCAGCTTGGCCTCGGGACAGGGTTCAACAGATACGCAGTATTTT.

The chain carries TRBV7-3 and TRBJ2-1, with D unclear. This CDR3 region has 15 residues. V lost 5 bases to trimming and J lost 0 bases, with 11 bases between them. CDR1 SGHTA and CDR2 FQGTGA come from the germline V gene. The CDR3 spells CASSEHRSSYNEQFF. DNA for the CDR3: TGTGCCAGCAGCGAACACCGGAGCTCCTACAATGAGCAGTTCTTC.

The J gene is TRBJ2-7, the V gene TRBV5-1; D perhaps matches TRBD2 (5 bases). Germline V gives CDR1 SGHRS, CDR2 YFSETQ. The CDR3 covers 14 residues. Trimming took off 1 base at V and 6 bases at J, with 14 bases between the two ends. The chain's CDR3 is CASSLNGGSFEQYF. The CDR3 DNA reads as TGCGCCAGCAGCTTGAATGGCGGGTCGTTCGAGCAGTACTTC. The variable domain in full, completed from reference TRBV5-1 and TRBJ2-7, reads KAGVTQTPRYLIKTRGQQVTLSCSPISGHRSVSWYQQTPGQGLQFLFEYFSETQRNKGNFPGRFSGRQFSNSRSEMNVSTLELGDSALYLCASSLNGGSFEQYFGPGTRLTVT.

This chain links TRBV25-1 with TRBJ2-3, with D perhaps given as TRBD1 or TRBD2 (5 bases each). The CDR3 loop spans 13 amino acids. Deletions cut 6 bases from V and 2 bases from J, with 9 bases between. Germline V CDR1 and CDR2: MGHDK, SYGVNS. The CDR3 sequence is CASSWDPTDTQYF. CDR3 bases: TGTGCCAGCAGCTGGGACCCCACAGATACGCAGTATTTT.

The V and J genes are TRBV7-2 and TRBJ1-5, with a weak D call TRBD1 (6 bases). With 5 bases removed from V and 7 bases from J, the gap between germline ends came to 21 bases. Germline lookup yields CDR1 SGHTA and CDR2 FQGNSA. The CDR3 loop spans 16 amino acids. The CDR3 DNA follows: TGTGCCAGCAGCGCCCCAGGCCGGGGCAGGGGACAGCCCCAGCATTTT. It encodes CASSAPGRGRGQPQHF.

The chain recombines TRBV12-3 or TRBV12-4 with TRBJ1-1, with TRBD1 identical over 8 bases. V dropped 6 bases and J dropped 8; count of bases not matched to a gene: 5. This CDR3 region has 12 residues. The CDR3 here is CASSYGTGEAFF. For the CDR3, the DNA is TGTGCCAGCAGCTACGGGACAGGCGAAGCTTTCTTT.

The CDR3 is CASSLALQETQYF. The CDR3 bases are TGCGCCAGCAGCTTGGCCCTTCAAGAGACCCAGTACTTC. This chain uses TRBV5-1 with TRBJ2-5, with D unresolved. The CDR3 extends over 13 amino acids. From germline, CDR1 is SGHRS and CDR2 YFSETQ. The V end was cut by 0 bases, the J end by 2 bases, with 5 bases between.

This chain connects TRBV7-9 to TRBJ2-5; D call uncertain. This CDR3 region has 15 residues. Trimming cost V 4 bases and J 4 bases, with 16 bases left between them. Germline V gives CDR1 SEHNR, CDR2 FQNEAQ (reference sequence). The CDR3: CASSSSRTGGETQYF. CDR3 DNA sequence: TGTGCCAGCAGCTCTTCCAGGACCGGCGGAGAGACCCAGTACTTC.

V is TRBV19 and J is TRBJ1-1; 9 bases match TRBD1. With 1 base clipped from V and 4 bases from J, the junction kept 1 base outside the gene matches. The CDR3 loop spans 14 amino acids. Germline V gene data show CDR1 as LNHDA and CDR2 as SQIVND (reference sequence). The CDR3 protein is CASSIGTGATEAFF. CDR3 DNA: TGTGCCAGTAGTATAGGGACAGGGGCCACTGAAGCTTTCTTT.

The J gene is TRBJ1-6, the V gene TRBV5-1; D unresolved. There are 15 residues in the CDR3. Trimming removed 0 bases from V and 9 bases from J, with 13 bases in between. CDR1 and CDR2 (germline): SGHRS, YFSETQ. CDR3 sequence (DNA): TGCGCCAGCAGCTTGGAGGGCTCGAGTCGTTCACCCCTCCACTTT. It encodes CASSLEGSSRSPLHF.

The rearrangement joins TRBV7-8 to TRBJ1-2, with D possibly being TRBD1 (5 bases). V dropped 5 bases and J dropped 8 bases, with 18 bases sitting between them. Germline-derived CDR1 and CDR2 are SGHVS and FQNEAQ. The CDR3 length is 14 residues. The CDR3 nucleotides read TGTGCCAGCAGCAACTCCAGGGAGGGAAGGGGCTACACCTTC. It codes for CASSNSREGRGYTF. The complete variable domain, with remaining parts taken from reference TRBV7-8 and TRBJ1-2, reads GAGVSQSPRYKVAKRGQDVALRCDPISGHVSLFWYQQALGQGPEFLTYFQNEAQLDKSGLPSDRFFAERPEGSVSTLKIQRTQQEDSAVYLCASSNSREGRGYTFGSGTRLTVV.

The CDR3 DNA sequence: TGTGCCAGCAGTTTACCTACCCCGACGGGAAATAGCAATCAGCCCCAGCATTTT. Protein product: CASSLPTPTGNSNQPQHF. This rearrangement joins TRBV28 to TRBJ1-5; D is unresolved. V was trimmed by 2 bases and J by 0 bases, leaving 17 bases between them. CDR1 and CDR2 from the germline V gene are MDHEN and SYDVKM. CDR3 size: 18 residues.

This chain uses TRBV7-2 with TRBJ2-1, with 9 bases fitting TRBD2. Per germline, CDR1 SGHTA and CDR2 FQGNSA. The CDR3 spans 15 residues. Trimming at V came to 5 bases and at J to 6 bases, leaving 8 bases not matched to a gene. The CDR3 DNA is TGTGCCAGCAGCCTGAGGGCGGGGGGGAGCAATGAGCAGTTCTTC. Translated: CASSLRAGGSNEQFF. Full variable domain (rest looked up from reference TRBV7-2 and TRBJ2-1): GAGVSQSPSNKVTEKGKDVELRCDPISGHTALYWYRQSLGQGLEFLIYFQGNSAPDKSGLPSDRFSAERTGGSVSTLTIQRTQQEDSAVYLCASSLRAGGSNEQFFGPGTRLTVL.

This chain joins TRBV7-2 and TRBJ1-4; 7 bases line up with TRBD1. CDR1 SGHTA and CDR2 FQGNSA come from the germline V gene. Germline trimming cut 1 base from V and 6 bases from J; bases unmatched to any gene: 8. The CDR3 extends over 16 amino acids. CDR3 bases: TGTGCCAGCAGCTTAGGGGCGAGACAGGGAGATGAAAAACTGTTTTTT. It translates to CASSLGARQGDEKLFF.

This clone was seen a handful of times. V and J are TRBV6-5 and TRBJ1-2; TRBD1 matches at 9 bases. The germline V gene has CDR1 MNHEY and CDR2 SVGAGI. V lost 7 bases, J lost 8 bases, and 11 bases stayed unmatched. CDR3 size: 14 residues. The CDR3 region is CASISGQGPGGYTF. CDR3 nucleotides: TGTGCCAGCATTTCAGGACAGGGGCCAGGGGGCTACACCTTC.

This chain links TRBV27 with TRBJ2-7, with 7 bases fitting TRBD2. CDR3 size: 13 residues. The germline V gene has CDR1 MNHEY and CDR2 SMNVEV (reference sequence). The junction had 8 bases not matched to a gene; V was cut back by 10 bases and J by 2 bases. The CDR3 sequence: CATSGGGAYEQYF. The CDR3 DNA reads as TGTGCCACCTCGGGGGGAGGAGCCTACGAGCAGTACTTC.

This clone was counted between two and nine times. The gene calls are TRBV7-9 and TRBJ2-5; no definite D call. Looked up from germline, CDR1 is SEHNR and CDR2 is FQNEAQ (reference sequence). The CDR3 spans 15 residues. V was trimmed by 5 bases and J by 2 bases, leaving 15 bases between them. CDR3 nucleotides: TGTGCCAGCAGCCTGGTCGACTGGATGCAAGAGACCCAGTACTTC. Amino acids: CASSLVDWMQETQYF. Filled out from reference TRBV7-9 and TRBJ2-5, the complete variable domain reads DTGVSQNPRHKITKRGQNVTFRCDPISEHNRLYWYRQTLGQGPEFLTYFQNEAQLEKSRLLSDRFSAERPKGSFSTLEIQRTEQGDSAMYLCASSLVDWMQETQYFGPGTRLLVL.

V gene TRBV24-1 combines with J gene TRBJ2-3; 14 bases fit TRBD2. CDR1 is KGHDR and CDR2 is SFDVKD in the germline V gene. The trim removed 6 bases at V and 2 bases at J, leaving 9 bases unmatched. The CDR3 is 18 amino acids. The CDR3 sequence is CATSLGRLAGGNTDTQYF. CDR3 bases: TGTGCCACCAGTCTTGGGAGACTAGCGGGGGGGAACACAGATACGCAGTATTTT.

V usage is TRBV27 and J usage is TRBJ1-2; 8 nucleotides line up with TRBD1. V was clipped by 5 bases and J by 0 bases; unmatched bases: 2. The CDR3 runs 14 residues. Germline loops: CDR1 MNHEY, CDR2 SMNVEV (reference sequence). The CDR3 sequence: CASSPDRANYGYTF. For the CDR3, the DNA is TGTGCCAGCAGTCCGGACAGGGCTAACTATGGCTACACCTTC.

In this sample, this clone turned up once. The chain links TRBV7-3 to TRBJ2-2; D tentatively reads TRBD1 or TRBD2 (6 bases each). Trimming removed 2 bases at V and 4 bases at J, with 17 bases between. The CDR3 loop spans 17 amino acids. Germline CDR1 is SGHTA and CDR2 is FQGTGA. The DNA for the CDR3 is TGTGCCAGCAGCTTAGGCGTTGGGGGGCGAGGCACCGGGGAGCTGTTTTTT. As protein: CASSLGVGGRGTGELFF.